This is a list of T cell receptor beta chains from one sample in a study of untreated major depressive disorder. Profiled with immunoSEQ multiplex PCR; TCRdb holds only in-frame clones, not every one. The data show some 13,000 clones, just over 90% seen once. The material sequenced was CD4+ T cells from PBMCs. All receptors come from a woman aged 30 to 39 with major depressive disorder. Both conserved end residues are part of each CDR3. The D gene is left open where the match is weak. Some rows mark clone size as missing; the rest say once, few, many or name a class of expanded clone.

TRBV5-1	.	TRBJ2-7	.	TGCGCCAGCAGCCCCGAAGAGGGTCTCTCCTACGAGCAGTACTTC	CASSPEEGLSYEQYF
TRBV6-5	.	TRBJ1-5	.	TGTGCCAGCAGCCGACAGGTTGGGGGAGAGCCCCAGCATTTT	CASSRQVGGEPQHF
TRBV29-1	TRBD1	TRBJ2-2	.	TGCAGCGTTGAGCCCCCGAGACAGGGGGGAACCGGGGAGCTGTTTTTT	CSVEPPRQGGTGELFF
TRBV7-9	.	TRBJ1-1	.	TGTGCCAGCAGCTTTGTAGATAACACTGAAGCTTTCTTT	CASSFVDNTEAFF
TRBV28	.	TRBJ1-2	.	TGTGCCAGCAGTTTAGACAGGTCCTTTTATGGCTACACCTTC	CASSLDRSFYGYTF
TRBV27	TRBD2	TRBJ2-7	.	TGTGCCAGCAGTCCGGGACTAGCGGGAAACTACGAGCAGTACTTC	CASSPGLAGNYEQYF
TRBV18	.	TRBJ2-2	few	TGTGCCAGCTCACCGTCGAGGAGGAGTGATAACACCGGGGAGCTGTTTTTT	CASSPSRRSDNTGELFF
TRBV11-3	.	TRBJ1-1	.	TGTGCCAGCAGCTTGGACGGACAGTTGAACACTGAAGCTTTCTTT	CASSLDGQLNTEAFF
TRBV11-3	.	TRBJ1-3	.	TGTGCCAGCATGCCCGGGACGCTCAACTCTGGAAACACCATATATTTT	CASMPGTLNSGNTIYF
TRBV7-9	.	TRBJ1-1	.	TGTGCCAGCAGTCAAACACAGAACACTGAAGCTTTCTTT	CASSQTQNTEAFF
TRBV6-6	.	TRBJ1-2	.	TGTGCCAGCAGTTACCGGACGATGTTAGAGCCCTACACCTTC	CASSYRTMLEPYTF
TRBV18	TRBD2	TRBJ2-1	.	TGTGCCAGCTCACGACCGGGACTAGCGATTGATGAGCAGTTCTTC	CASSRPGLAIDEQFF
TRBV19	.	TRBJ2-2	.	TGTGCCAGTAGGGCAAAACATAATACCTTGGCCGGGGAGCTGTTTTTT	CASRAKHNTLAGELFF
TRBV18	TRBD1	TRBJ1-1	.	TGTGCCAGCTGCAGGGGGCCCGACACTGAAGCTTTCTTT	CASCRGPDTEAFF
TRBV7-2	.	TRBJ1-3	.	TGTGCCAGCAGCTTAACAGGGACCTCTGGAAACACCATATATTTT	CASSLTGTSGNTIYF
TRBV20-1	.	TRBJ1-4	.	TGCAGTGCTAGAGATCTCCTCTCCCTGTTTTTT	CSARDLLSLFF
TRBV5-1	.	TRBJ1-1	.	TGCGCCAGCAGCTTGGGTCAGGCCCTGAACACTGAAGCTTTCTTT	CASSLGQALNTEAFF
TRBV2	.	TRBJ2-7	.	TGTGCCAGCAGTGATAGAACGGCCTACGAGCAGTACTTC	CASSDRTAYEQYF
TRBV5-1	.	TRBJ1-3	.	TGCGCCAGCAGCTTGATTGGCCGGACTGGAAACACCATATATTTT	CASSLIGRTGNTIYF
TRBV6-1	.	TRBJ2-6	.	TGTGCCAGCAGTGCATTAGTGGGTGTGTTGCGCGTCCTGACTTTC	CASSALVGVLRVLTF
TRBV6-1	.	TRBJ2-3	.	TGTGCCAGCAGTGTCAACTCGGGGGAGGTTGCGCAGTATTTT	CASSVNSGEVAQYF
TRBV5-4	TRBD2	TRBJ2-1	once	TGTGCCAGCAGTTTTGGGACTAGCACCTACAATGAGCAGTTCTTC	CASSFGTSTYNEQFF
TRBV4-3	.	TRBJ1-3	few	TGCGCCAGCAGCCAAGAACGGCTGATATCTGGAAACACCATATATTTT	CASSQERLISGNTIYF
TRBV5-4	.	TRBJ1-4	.	TGTGCCAGCAGCCCTCCCGGGCGCGCTGAAAAACTGTTTTTT	CASSPPGRAEKLFF
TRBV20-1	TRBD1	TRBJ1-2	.	TGCAGTGCTGGACAGGGGAACGGCTACACCTTC	CSAGQGNGYTF
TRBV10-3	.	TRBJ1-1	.	TGTGCCACCGAGGACAGACCTATGAACACTGAAGCTTTCTTT	CATEDRPMNTEAFF
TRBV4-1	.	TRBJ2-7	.	TGCGCCAGCAGCCACCCTGGAAGCTTCTACGAGCAGTACTTC	CASSHPGSFYEQYF
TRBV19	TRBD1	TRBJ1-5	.	TGTGCCAGTACAGGGGGCAAACAGCCCCAGCATTTT	CASTGGKQPQHF